The present T cell receptor (beta chain) was sequenced within a study of vaccination effects on CD4 cells after COVID-19. Study results and limitations: Convalescent patients were scarce in the study, and it lacked early post-infection timepoints. Clones induced by infection and by vaccine showed marked clonal contraction late after vaccination.

Within the ViraFEST assay, antigen-specific CD4+ T cells underwent expansion with viral peptide pools prior to sequencing. With nine to eleven days of culture completed, CD4+ T cells were isolated. Negative nucleocapsid antibody tests before and after vaccination confirmed no previous SARS-CoV-2 infection. Only in-frame clones appear in the TCRdb table, and some are missing; sequencing was by immunoSEQ multiplex PCR. Among tens of thousands of clones listed, roughly three quarters were seen once. On this clone: Antigen unknown.

Per the germline V gene, CDR1 is SGHRS and CDR2 is YFSETQ. The ends were cut back, 4 bases at V and 3 bases at J, with 8 bases in the middle. This CDR3 contains 13 residues. The origin of this receptor is a human donor who received a COVID-19 vaccine. V and J are TRBV5-1 and TRBJ2-1, with a possible D match to TRBD1 (6 bases). Material: CD4+ T cells from PBMCs cultured with HCoV-NL63 spike peptides, obtained before COVID-19 vaccination. The DNA for the CDR3 is TGCGCCAGCAGCAGGGACATCTACAATGAGCAGTTCTTC. Translated: CASSRDIYNEQFF.